Sequencing of this T cell receptor beta chain was carried out in a study of T cell responses to AZD1222 COVID-19 vaccine. General observations from the study: With two AZD1222 doses given, Spike-specific TCR breadth and depth both rose. Most donors were white British and more were female, and clonal diversity was possibly underestimated. Regions 160-218 and 743-854 held dominance among vaccine-associated CD4 TCRs, which spanned spike.

Germline lookup yields CDR1 LGHNA and CDR2 YNFKEQ. The V gene lost 0 bases and the J gene lost 6 bases, with 15 bases spanning the gap. The length of the CDR3 is 15 residues. Concerning this clone: Its antigen is currently unknown.

The data were produced by immunoSEQ multiplex PCR, yet TCRdb's version contains in-frame clones alone and is incomplete. The table has 95,000 to 150,000 clones, roughly nine tenths seen once. V gene TRBV4-2 combines with J gene TRBJ2-7, with D unclear. This clonotype was obtained from an adult in good health. The sequencing here drew on peripheral blood, taken on day 0 of AZD1222 vaccination. CDR3 in DNA: TGTGCCAGCAGCCAAGAGTTTCAGCGTTCGCCCGAGCAGTACTTC. As protein: CASSQEFQRSPEQYF.